This T cell receptor (delta chain) was retrieved from a study of gamma-delta chains in newborns, infants, children (dated by TCRdb to about 2019). Looking at the study overall: According to the study title, microbial exposure causes polyclonal expansion of innate gammadelta T cells right after birth. The study investigated how microbial exposure shaped innate gammadelta T cell populations in human newborns immediately after birth.

Sequenced using an Illumina MiSeq. TCRdb recomputed clones from the public reads with CATT; identical DNA rows were then combined. The sample yields approximately 1,200 delta-chain clones; over 2.5% were counted once. The ten largest clones take up around 16% of the sample. V is trimmed back by 3 bases and J by 0 bases, and the junction contains 6 bases that no gene match accounts for. CDR1 and CDR2 are read off the germline V gene as GEAIGNYY and EKD. From cysteine to phenylalanine, the CDR3 is 17 amino acids long. Only CDR3 DNA remains: 51 bases, in frame from the first base. This clone was seen a handful of times. Its cognate antigen has yet to be identified. One base away there is no much larger clone; base qualities are not given.

The sequence was collected from a child who was a newborn, infant or young child, either healthy, febrile or measles-vaccinated (not recorded which). Sequencing input: blood. The chain links TRDV2 with TRDJ1, with 13 central nucleotides matching TRDD3. The CDR3 corresponds to CACDSLLGDTNTDKLIF. The sequenced DNA is TGTGCCTGTGACTCCCTACTGGGGGATACGAACACCGATAAACTCATCTTT.